This T cell receptor (beta chain) comes out of a study of early T cells in non-severe SARS-CoV-2 infection. Across the whole study: Sequencing targeted bulk RNA from unsorted whole blood, leaving chains unpaired.

The CDR3 sequence is 14 residues long. Trimming cost V 0 bases and J 4 bases, with 9 bases left between them. CDR1 and CDR2 from the germline V gene are SGHNT and YYREEE (reference sequence). As part of library construction, unique molecular identifiers were attached to individual cDNA molecules. TCRdb itself ran the 5' RACE reads through MiXCR, one entry per CDR3 protein. The data show approximately 65,000 distinct CDR3 sequences, with approximately 13% seen just once and around 15% held by the top ten. A few counts support this clonotype. This receptor was identified in an adult who was a healthcare worker with PCR-confirmed SARS-CoV-2 infection or an uninfected control (not recorded which). Sequenced: whole blood. This chain connects TRBV5-4 to TRBJ2-3; D might be TRBD1 (5 bases). The CDR3 is CASSLEGKADTQYF. CDR3 DNA: TGTGCCAGCAGCTTGGAGGGGAAAGCAGATACGCAGTATTTT.